Each of the 30 T cell receptor beta chains below was sequenced from the same sample in a study of cytomegalovirus exposure and HLA in healthy donors. Use of 60 Vbeta and 13 Jbeta primers characterized the PCR. Sequenced by immunoSEQ multiplex PCR; TCRdb stores in-frame clones only, minus some. The sample consists of about 150,000 clones, about 78% of them appearing once. Sequencing was performed on PBMCs. The source of these receptors is a male donor in good health and CMV-seronegative.

V is TRBV5-4 and J is TRBJ2-5; 7 positions agree with TRBD2. CDR1 SGHNT and CDR2 YYREEE come from the germline V gene (reference sequence). J gave up 5 bases and V 0 bases, and 4 bases lay outside the gene matches. The CDR3 contains 14 residues. This CDR3 reads CASSLVGGRETQYF. CDR3 nucleotides: TGTGCCAGCAGCTTGGTGGGGGGGAGGGAGACCCAGTACTTC.

The chain employs TRBV13 and TRBJ2-7; D gene unclear. Looked up from germline, CDR1 is PRHDT and CDR2 is FYEKMQ (reference sequence). V was trimmed by 7 bases and J by 2 bases, leaving 9 bases between them. The CDR3 is 12 amino acids. CDR3 region: CASTPVPYEQYF. The CDR3 DNA follows: TGTGCCAGCACCCCAGTCCCCTACGAGCAGTACTTC.

The rearrangement uses TRBV29-1 and TRBJ2-7, with TRBD1 as a possible D gene (6 bases). Trimming removed 4 bases from V and 7 bases from J, with 8 bases in between. The CDR3 runs to 10 residues. Germline lookup yields CDR1 SQVTM and CDR2 ANQGSEA. The CDR3 DNA reads as TGCAGCGTTGCAGGGGTTGAGCAGTACTTC. Amino acids: CSVAGVEQYF.

The rearrangement joins TRBV7-9 to TRBJ2-6; D gene uncertain. Trimming pared 1 base from V and 0 bases from J, leaving 4 bases between. The CDR3 extends over 15 amino acids. In germline, CDR1 is SEHNR, CDR2 FQNEAQ (reference sequence). Here the CDR3 reads CASSLDRSGANVLTF. CDR3 sequence (DNA): TGTGCCAGCAGCTTAGATCGCTCTGGGGCCAACGTCCTGACTTTC.

The V and J genes are TRBV19 and TRBJ1-5; TRBD1 might be the D (5 bases). Looked up from germline, CDR1 is LNHDA and CDR2 is SQIVND (reference sequence). This CDR3 is built from 13 residues. V was cut by 9 bases and J by 7 bases, with 16 bases left in between. The CDR3 region is CASADRLKQPQHF. The CDR3 nucleotides are TGTGCCAGCGCAGACAGATTGAAACAGCCCCAGCATTTT. Combining the CDR3 with reference TRBV19 and TRBJ1-5 gives the whole variable domain DGGITQSPKYLFRKEGQNVTLSCEQNLNHDAMYWYRQDPGQGLRLIYYSQIVNDFQKGDIAEGYSVSREKKESFPLTVTSAQKNPTAFYLCASADRLKQPQHFGDGTRLSIL.

There are a few counts of this clone. The V gene is TRBV11-2, the J gene TRBJ2-1; 11 bases align to TRBD2. The CDR3 has 17 residues. Germline trimming cut 6 bases from V and 7 bases from J; bases unmatched to any gene: 14. Germline CDR1 is SGHAT and CDR2 is FQNNGV. CDR3 sequence (DNA): TGTGCCAGCAGTTTACCGGGTAGCGGGAGGGCCCGGAATGAGCAGTTCTTC. Amino acids: CASSLPGSGRARNEQFF.

The rearrangement joins TRBV18 to TRBJ1-1, with D possibly being TRBD1 (5 bases). The CDR3 is 14 amino acids. V lost 3 bases to trimming and J lost 1 base, with 9 bases between them. Germline V CDR1 and CDR2: KGHSH, LQKENI. Here the CDR3 reads CASSPNGQNTEAFF. The CDR3 region has the DNA TGTGCCAGCTCACCGAACGGACAGAACACTGAAGCTTTCTTT.

The chain employs TRBV5-1 and TRBJ2-7; 9 bases map to TRBD1. The CDR3 has 16 amino acids. Germline values: CDR1 SGHRS, CDR2 YFSETQ. Unmatched junction bases numbered 10, after V lost 3 bases and J lost 3 bases. DNA of the CDR3: TGCGCCAGCAGCTCAGGGATGGACAGGGGTTACTACGAGCAGTACTTC. It specifies CASSSGMDRGYYEQYF.

V usage is TRBV5-4 and J usage is TRBJ2-7; 8 bases are a match to TRBD2. The CDR3 spans 15 residues. J gave up 0 bases and V 1 base, and 3 bases lay outside the gene matches. The germline V gene encodes CDR1 SGHNT and CDR2 YYREEE (reference sequence). CDR3 residues: CASSLPGGFSYEQYF. Here the CDR3 DNA reads TGTGCCAGCAGCTTGCCGGGGGGGTTCTCCTACGAGCAGTACTTC.

The V and J genes are TRBV19 and TRBJ2-4; D gene ambiguous. This CDR3 is built from 16 residues. V was pared by 1 base and J by 1 base, with 11 bases between. The germline V gene encodes CDR1 LNHDA and CDR2 SQIVND (reference sequence). The CDR3 DNA is TGTGCCAGTAGTATAGGTGGGCTGACGGCCAAAAACATTCAGTACTTC. Translation gives CASSIGGLTAKNIQYF. The full variable domain, completed using reference TRBV19 and TRBJ2-4, is DGGITQSPKYLFRKEGQNVTLSCEQNLNHDAMYWYRQDPGQGLRLIYYSQIVNDFQKGDIAEGYSVSREKKESFPLTVTSAQKNPTAFYLCASSIGGLTAKNIQYFGAGTRLSVL.

The chain combines TRBV7-3 with TRBJ1-1; D is uncertain. Trimming stripped 1 base from V and 2 bases from J, with 5 bases between. CDR1 SGHTA and CDR2 FQGTGA come from the germline V gene. CDR3 size: 13 residues. CDR3 in amino acids: CASSLMTNTEAFF. The CDR3 region has the DNA TGTGCCAGCAGCTTAATGACTAACACTGAAGCTTTCTTT.

The chain recombines TRBV29-1 with TRBJ1-2; 7 bases fit TRBD1. Unmatched junction bases numbered 4, after V lost 6 bases and J lost 6 bases. From germline, CDR1 is SQVTM and CDR2 ANQGSEA. This CDR3 contains 11 residues. CDR3 amino acids: CSVRQGNGYTF. The DNA of the CDR3 is TGCAGCGTGCGACAGGGAAATGGCTACACCTTC.

V usage is TRBV7-6 and J usage is TRBJ2-2, with a weak D call TRBD1 (5 bases). In germline, CDR1 is SGHVS, CDR2 FNYEAQ. The ends were cut back, 1 base at V and 0 bases at J, with 15 bases in the middle. The CDR3 loop spans 18 amino acids. For the CDR3, the DNA is TGTGCCAGCAGCTTAGTCGTGGGGCCGACTTCGAACACCGGGGAGCTGTTTTTT. Encoded protein: CASSLVVGPTSNTGELFF.

V usage is TRBV9 and J usage is TRBJ1-1; 7 nucleotides match TRBD1. The CDR3 is made up of 15 amino acids. The V and J ends lost 4 bases and 1 base, in that order; junction bases with no gene match: 7. Germline assignment: CDR1 SGDLS and CDR2 YYNGEE. The CDR3 protein is CASSQGVGGNTEAFF. CDR3 sequence (DNA): TGTGCCAGCAGCCAGGGGGTCGGGGGGAACACTGAAGCTTTCTTT.

This clone was observed a handful of times. The V call is TRBV7-2, the J call TRBJ2-7, with D unclear. V lost 1 base, J lost 2 bases, and 9 bases lay in between. The CDR3 contains 14 residues. CDR1 and CDR2 from the germline V gene are SGHTA and FQGNSA. This CDR3 reads CASSLGASTYEQYF. The DNA for the CDR3 is TGTGCCAGCAGCTTAGGCGCTAGTACCTACGAGCAGTACTTC.

The CDR3 DNA reads TGTGCCAGCAGTTTATTACAAATGAACACTGAAGCTTTCTTT. Amino acids: CASSLLQMNTEAFF. V gene TRBV28 combines with J gene TRBJ1-1, with no clear D. Germline assignment: CDR1 MDHEN and CDR2 SYDVKM. Trimming took off 1 base at V and 0 bases at J, with 6 bases between the two ends. The CDR3 sequence is 14 residues long.

The chain combines TRBV6-5 with TRBJ2-7; D ambiguous. This CDR3 is built from 13 residues. Germline loops: CDR1 MNHEY, CDR2 SVGAGI. V lost 7 bases, J lost 3 bases, and 13 bases lay in between. In DNA form, the CDR3 reads TGTGCCAGCATGACAAATGACATCTACGAGCAGTACTTC. This gives the protein CASMTNDIYEQYF.

This chain joins TRBV5-1 and TRBJ2-3; D not certain. Germline CDR1 and CDR2: SGHRS and YFSETQ. The CDR3 covers 14 residues. The V and J ends lost 0 bases and 1 base respectively, with 6 bases between them. The CDR3 protein is CASSLDLGTDTQYF. Written as DNA, the CDR3 is TGCGCCAGCAGCTTGGATCTAGGCACAGATACGCAGTATTTT.

The chain joins TRBV11-1 to TRBJ2-5; 9 nucleotides agree with TRBD2. The CDR3 runs to 15 residues. Losses at the gene ends were 5 bases for V and 2 bases for J; bases not matched to a gene: 6. Germline CDR1 and CDR2: SGHAT and FQDESV (reference sequence). The CDR3 reads CASSNSGGIQETQYF. The CDR3, as DNA: TGTGCCAGCAGCAACAGCGGGGGGATACAAGAGACCCAGTACTTC.

The rearrangement links TRBV7-8 to TRBJ2-2, with 8 bases fitting TRBD2. J was trimmed by 0 bases and V by 5 bases; bases with no gene match: 11. Germline V lookup: CDR1 SGHVS, CDR2 FQNEAQ. This CDR3 has 18 amino acids. The CDR3 nucleotides are TGTGCCAGCAGCCCGGAACTAGCGGATTATACGAACACCGGGGAGCTGTTTTTT. This codes for CASSPELADYTNTGELFF.

This rearrangement joins TRBV5-1 to TRBJ1-5; D is unclear. V lost 4 bases and J lost 2, with 7 bases in between. Germline CDR1 SGHRS, CDR2 YFSETQ. The CDR3 runs 13 residues. The CDR3 bases are TGCGCCAGCAGCGCCGAGGGCAATCAGCCCCAGCATTTT. It is translated as CASSAEGNQPQHF.

The rearrangement links TRBV30 to TRBJ2-3; 10 bases map to TRBD1. V shed 2 bases, J shed 4 bases, and the junction held 3 bases outside the gene matches. CDR3 length: 14 amino acids. Per germline, CDR1 GTSNPN and CDR2 SVGIG (reference sequence). CDR3 bases: TGTGCCTGGAGTCGGGACAGGGGCGCAGATACGCAGTATTTT. Its translation is CAWSRDRGADTQYF.

The chain employs TRBV28 and TRBJ2-1; 8 bases map to TRBD2. Looked up from germline, CDR1 is MDHEN and CDR2 is SYDVKM. J was trimmed by 4 bases and V by 6 bases; bases with no gene match: 8. This CDR3 comprises 15 residues. The CDR3 region has the DNA TGTGCCAGCAGCTTTCCGCTAGCGGGTTACAATGAGCAGTTCTTC. The encoded protein is CASSFPLAGYNEQFF.

The chain carries TRBV5-1 and TRBJ2-7; 8 bases are a match to TRBD1. J was trimmed by 0 bases and V by 4 bases; bases with no gene match: 3. Germline V gives CDR1 SGHRS, CDR2 YFSETQ. The CDR3 contains 14 residues. CDR3 residues: CASSGGQASYEQYF. CDR3 bases: TGCGCCAGCAGCGGGGGACAGGCCTCCTACGAGCAGTACTTC.

The rearrangement uses TRBV16 and TRBJ2-1; 7 bases are shared with TRBD2. Trimming removed 0 bases from V and 9 bases from J; junction bases left unmatched: 2. Germline CDR1 reads KGHSY; CDR2 reads FQNENV. The length of the CDR3 is 13 residues. This CDR3 is CASSQSGEGEQFF. Written as DNA, the CDR3 is TGTGCCAGCAGCCAATCCGGGGAGGGTGAGCAGTTCTTC.

The V gene is TRBV27, the J gene TRBJ2-7; no definite D call. Trimming took 3 bases from V and 0 from J, leaving 6 bases between them. The length of the CDR3 is 13 residues. The germline V gene has CDR1 MNHEY and CDR2 SMNVEV (reference sequence). CDR3 residues: CASSFKSSYEQYF. The CDR3 nucleotides are TGTGCCAGCAGTTTCAAGAGCTCCTACGAGCAGTACTTC.

The chain has TRBV19 and TRBJ2-2; 10 bases line up with TRBD2. Trimming removed 7 bases from V and 6 bases from J; junction bases left unmatched: 8. Germline CDR1 and CDR2: LNHDA and SQIVND (reference sequence). The CDR3 totals 15 residues. DNA for the CDR3: TGTGCCAGTACAGAAGCGGGAGGGGTCGCCGGGGAGCTGTTTTTT. Translation gives CASTEAGGVAGELFF. Together with reference TRBV19 and TRBJ2-2, the CDR3 gives the full variable domain: DGGITQSPKYLFRKEGQNVTLSCEQNLNHDAMYWYRQDPGQGLRLIYYSQIVNDFQKGDIAEGYSVSREKKESFPLTVTSAQKNPTAFYLCASTEAGGVAGELFFGEGSRLTVL.

J is TRBJ1-1 and V is TRBV6-6; a possible D gene is TRBD1 (5 bases). V gave up 2 bases and J gave up 3 bases, with 10 bases separating them. CDR1 and CDR2 from the germline V gene are MNHNY and SVGAGI (reference sequence). The CDR3 totals 14 residues. CDR3 sequence reads: CASSYGAGHTEAFF. The CDR3 DNA reads TGTGCCAGCAGTTACGGGGCGGGACACACTGAAGCTTTCTTT.

The chain uses TRBV6-5 and TRBJ2-6; D is unresolved. The CDR3 spans 13 residues. Deletions cut 7 bases from V and 0 bases from J, with 4 bases between. Looked up from germline, CDR1 is MNHEY and CDR2 is SVGAGI. The CDR3 nucleotides read TGTGCCAGCACAGACTCTGGGGCCAACGTCCTGACTTTC. Translated, it gives CASTDSGANVLTF.

This clone has just a few counts. This chain joins TRBV12-5 and TRBJ1-5; D is uncertain. Germline loops: CDR1 LGHNT, CDR2 FRNRAP. The germline V and J ends were trimmed by 7 bases and 7 bases, with 11 bases remaining between them. The CDR3 contains 12 residues. CDR3 residues: CASADIAQPQHF. CDR3 coding DNA: TGTGCTAGTGCCGACATTGCCCAGCCCCAGCATTTT.